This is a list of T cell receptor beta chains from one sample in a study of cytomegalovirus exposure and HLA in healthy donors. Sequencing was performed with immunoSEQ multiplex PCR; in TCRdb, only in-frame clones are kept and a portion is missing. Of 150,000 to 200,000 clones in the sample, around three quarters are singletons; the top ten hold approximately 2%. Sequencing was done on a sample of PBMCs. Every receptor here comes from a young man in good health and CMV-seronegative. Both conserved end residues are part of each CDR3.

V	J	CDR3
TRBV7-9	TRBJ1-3	CASSPSSGNTIYF
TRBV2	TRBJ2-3	CASSTRSSGSEGTDTQYF
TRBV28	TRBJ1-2	CASSLRGVGPNYGYTF
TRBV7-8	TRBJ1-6	CASSLMGQGDSPLHF
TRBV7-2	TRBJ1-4	CASSYGGATNEKLFF
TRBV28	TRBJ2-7	CASSPGTGVYEQYF
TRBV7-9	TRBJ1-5	CASSLEGRQPQHF
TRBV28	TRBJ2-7	CASGQVLNNEQYF
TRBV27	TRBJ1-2	CASRGQGEPYGYTF
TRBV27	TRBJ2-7	CASSSAGNEQYF